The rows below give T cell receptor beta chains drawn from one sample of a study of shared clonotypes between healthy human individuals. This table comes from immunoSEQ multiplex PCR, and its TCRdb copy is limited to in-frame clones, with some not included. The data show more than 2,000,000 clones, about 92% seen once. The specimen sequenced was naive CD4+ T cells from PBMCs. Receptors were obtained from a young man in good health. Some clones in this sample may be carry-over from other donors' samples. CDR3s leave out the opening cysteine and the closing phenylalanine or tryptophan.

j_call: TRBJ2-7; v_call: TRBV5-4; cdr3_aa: ASSFGTGNYEQY
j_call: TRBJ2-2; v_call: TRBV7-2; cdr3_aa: ASSFLIGAPETGELF
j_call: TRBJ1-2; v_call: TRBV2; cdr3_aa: ASGGGGYGYT
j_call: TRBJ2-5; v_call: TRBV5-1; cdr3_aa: ASSSGRETQY
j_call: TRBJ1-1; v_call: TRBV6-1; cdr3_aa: ASSFGGNTEAF
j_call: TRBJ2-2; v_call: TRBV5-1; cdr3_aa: ATTRGTSGSPNTGELF
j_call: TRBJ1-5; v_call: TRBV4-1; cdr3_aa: ASSQDQGGWGQPQH
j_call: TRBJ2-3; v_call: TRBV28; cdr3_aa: ASSDRDRGSGDTQY
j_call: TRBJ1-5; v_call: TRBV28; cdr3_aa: ASRTTGPTQPQH
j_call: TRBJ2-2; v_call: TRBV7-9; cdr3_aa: ASSSPGQGGPGELF
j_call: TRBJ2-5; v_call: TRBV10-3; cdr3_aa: ATGLGETQY
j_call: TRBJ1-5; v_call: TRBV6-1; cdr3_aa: ASRKGGDQPQH
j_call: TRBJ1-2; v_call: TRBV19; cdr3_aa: ASSMAGADYGYT
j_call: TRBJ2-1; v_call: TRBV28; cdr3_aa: ASSFMKGLVYNEQF
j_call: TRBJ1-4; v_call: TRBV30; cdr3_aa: AWSATPATNEKLF
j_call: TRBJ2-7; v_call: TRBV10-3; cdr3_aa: ASGTAEQY
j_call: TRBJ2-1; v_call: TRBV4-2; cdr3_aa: ASSQADNGAKEQF
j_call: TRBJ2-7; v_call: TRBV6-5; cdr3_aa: ASSYLGISSEQY
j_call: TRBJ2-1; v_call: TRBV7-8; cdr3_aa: ASSLSGMRSYNEQF
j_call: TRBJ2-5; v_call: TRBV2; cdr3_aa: ASRPESGGEETQY
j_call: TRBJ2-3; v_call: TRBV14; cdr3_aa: ASSQVGTDTQY
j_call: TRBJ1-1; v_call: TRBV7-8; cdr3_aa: ASSTPFRGANTEAF
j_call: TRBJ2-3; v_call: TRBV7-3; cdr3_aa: ASSSGVDTQY
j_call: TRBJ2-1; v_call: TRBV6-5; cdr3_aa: ASSTRRSNEQF
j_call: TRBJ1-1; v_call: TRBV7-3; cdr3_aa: ASSPIPQGAPEAF
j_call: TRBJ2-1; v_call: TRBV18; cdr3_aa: ASSPPGTSGNNEQF
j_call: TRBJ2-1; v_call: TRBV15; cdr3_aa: ATSGWLAENEQF
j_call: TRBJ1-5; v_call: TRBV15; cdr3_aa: ATSREGRGYSNQPQH
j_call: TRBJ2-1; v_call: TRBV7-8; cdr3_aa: ASSLVVLSGRGDEQF
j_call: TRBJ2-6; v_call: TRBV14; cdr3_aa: ASSQVPTGANVLT
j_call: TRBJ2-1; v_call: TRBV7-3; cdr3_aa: ASSPRASGPNEQF
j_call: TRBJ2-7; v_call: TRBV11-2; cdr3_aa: ASSLVTSYEQY
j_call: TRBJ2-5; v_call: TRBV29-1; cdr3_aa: SGGTGQVGETQY
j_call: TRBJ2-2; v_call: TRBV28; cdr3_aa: ASSFSRHPTGELF
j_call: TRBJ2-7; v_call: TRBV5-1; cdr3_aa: ASTNPGTSGYEQY
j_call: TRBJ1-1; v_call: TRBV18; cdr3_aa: ASSPGGETEAF
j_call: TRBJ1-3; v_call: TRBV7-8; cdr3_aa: ASSFGRIQTGNTIY